These 9 T cell receptor beta chains share one sample of origin, sequenced in a study of tumor-infiltrating lymphocytes in primary liver carcinoma. TCR beta cDNA was prepared out of approximately 470 ng total RNA by means of a constant-region primer. Slightly modified ARM-PCR, run as three nested multiplex PCR rounds, produced the TCR beta libraries. For 10 cycles apiece, the opening two PCR rounds ran with TRBV1-TRBV30 forward primers and a C-beta reverse primer. TCRdb called the multiplex PCR reads again in MiXCR, with one record for every CDR3 protein. The data show about 23,000 distinct CDR3 sequences, over 60% seen once. Co-extraction of RNA and DNA was performed on about 18-33 mg of unsorted bulk tissue. Sequencing was performed on liver tumor tissue from sampling region 5. Subset in this sample: tumor region T5, tumor centre. The source is a woman in her twenties or thirties with primary liver carcinoma and hepatitis B virus infection.

This clonotype was detected once. Because it lacks the conserved phenylalanine or tryptophan at the end, this CDR3 is likely a read error. The rearrangement joins TRBV11-2 to TRBJ2-3; 8 bases are a match to TRBD2. The germline V gene has CDR1 SGHAT and CDR2 FQNNGV. The CDR3 totals 17 residues. The CDR3 nucleotides are TGTGCCAGCAGCCATCGAGGGAGCGGGAGCCTTACAGATACCCAGTATTTG. Protein: CASSHRGSGSLTDTQYL.

As for this clonotype: Because it lacks the conserved phenylalanine or tryptophan at the end, this CDR3 is likely a read error. Because the CDR3's place on the DNA is in doubt, the DNA is left out and the CDR3 is given as listed by TCRdb. The chain joins TRBV12-3 or TRBV12-4 to TRBJ2-1; whether TRBD1, the table's D call, matches the DNA was not checked. Counting both end residues, the CDR3 totals 15 amino acids. The CDR3 reads CASSLSGISRLEQFL.

Worth noting for this clonotype: This likely comes from a read error, as the CDR3 has no conserved phenylalanine or tryptophan at its end. It is unclear where the CDR3 begins or ends on the DNA, so no DNA is shown, and the CDR3 is as TCRdb lists it. This chain connects TRBV6-5 to TRBJ1-1; TRBD1, the table's D call, lacks a check against the DNA. The CDR3 spans 13 amino acids, including both terminal residues. Germline CDR1 reads MNHEY; CDR2 reads SVGAGI. CDR3 loop: CASSNTGTVEALL.

About this clonotype itself: This likely comes from a read error, as the CDR3 has no conserved phenylalanine or tryptophan at its end. The chain employs TRBV6-5 and TRBJ1-1; D may be TRBD1 (6 bases). This CDR3 has 16 residues. Germline CDR1 is MNHEY and CDR2 is SVGAGI. V lost 2 bases to trimming and J lost 5 bases, with 18 bases between them. For the CDR3, the DNA is TGTGCCAGCAGTTACGGGGGCAACGGAAAAGGAACTGAAGCTTTCTCT. Protein sequence: CASSYGGNGKGTEAFS.

The sample holds one count of this clonotype. This chain joins TRBV12-3 or TRBV12-4 and TRBJ2-5; a possible D gene is TRBD1 (6 bases). The CDR3 has 15 amino acids. V was clipped by 9 bases and J by 3 bases, with 20 bases between them. The CDR3 DNA is TGTGCCAGGAGCACCAACCCTGGGGGCGAAGAGACCCAGTACTTC. Encoded protein: CARSTNPGGEETQYF.

The V call is TRBV28, the J call TRBJ2-7; TRBD2 aligns across 9 bases. The V segment lost 8 bases and the J segment 7 bases; nucleotides outside the gene matches: 12. Looked up from germline, CDR1 is MDHEN and CDR2 is SYDVKM. The CDR3 sequence is 14 residues long. The CDR3 coding sequence is TGTGCCAGCCATACCATTAGCGGGAGTCATGAGCAGTACTTC. Translated, it gives CASHTISGSHEQYF.

The chain joins TRBV6-5 to TRBJ2-7; D is perhaps TRBD2 (5 bases). With 5 bases removed from V and 0 bases from J, the gap between germline ends came to 14 bases. Germline V CDR1 and CDR2: MNHEY, SVGAGI. This CDR3 has 15 residues. The CDR3 spells CASSHEGSSSYEQYF. CDR3 sequence (DNA): TGTGCCAGCAGTCACGAGGGCAGCAGCTCCTACGAGCAGTACTTC.

This chain joins TRBV7-9 and TRBJ1-3, with 11 bases matching TRBD1. This CDR3 spans 16 amino acids. V lost 8 bases to trimming and J lost 10 bases; unmatched junction nucleotides: 16. The germline V gene encodes CDR1 SEHNR and CDR2 FQNEAQ (reference sequence). The CDR3 coding sequence is TGTGCCAGCGGCTCGTCGGACAGGGGGCTGAGGAATACCATATATTTT. Translation: CASGSSDRGLRNTIYF.

This clonotype was recorded at least ten times. The CDR3 loop is CASSPPTDTQYF. DNA for the CDR3: TGTGCCAGCAGCCCCCCCACAGATACGCAGTATTTT. This chain connects TRBV7-6 to TRBJ2-3; D gene uncertain. Trimming shortened V by 5 bases and J by 2 bases, and 5 bases separated the two germline ends. CDR3 length: 12 amino acids. Germline CDR1 SGHVS, CDR2 FNYEAQ.